These 17 T cell receptor beta chains came from one sample sequenced in a study of blood T cell repertoires in COVID-19. Profiling relied on immunoSEQ multiplex PCR, and the TCRdb table lists in-frame clones only, not all of them. The profile shows around 200,000 clones, roughly 88% of them singletons. Sequenced material: peripheral blood. These receptors all stem from a woman older than 75 with acute or convalescent COVID-19.

This sequence joins TRBV15 and TRBJ2-3; 9 positions match TRBD2. With V trimmed by 6 bases and J by 4 bases, 11 bases remained unmatched. Germline lookup yields CDR1 LNHNV and CDR2 YYDKDF (reference sequence). This CDR3 is built from 16 residues. CDR3 nucleotides: TGTGCCACCAGTTCCCGACTAGCGGCCCCCTCAGATACGCAGTATTTT. This translates into CATSSRLAAPSDTQYF.

The CDR3 nucleotides read TGTGCCAGCTCACCAGCGGCCCAAAATGAAAAACTGTTTTTT. Translated: CASSPAAQNEKLFF. V and J are TRBV18 and TRBJ1-4; D uncertain. This CDR3 has 14 amino acids. Trimming shortened V by 2 bases and J by 5 bases, and 9 bases separated the two germline ends. CDR1 is KGHSH and CDR2 is LQKENI in the germline V gene.

The chain is built from TRBV30 and TRBJ1-5, with a tentative D call TRBD1 (6 bases). Trimming removed 0 bases at V and 7 bases at J, with 10 bases between. In germline, CDR1 is GTSNPN, CDR2 SVGIG (reference sequence). CDR3 length: 13 amino acids. In nucleotides, the CDR3 is TGTGCCTGGAGTGTTGGGGGCAGGCAGCCCCAGCATTTT. It translates to CAWSVGGRQPQHF.

The chain uses TRBV27 and TRBJ2-1, with D possibly being TRBD1 (5 bases). The V end lost 7 bases, the J end lost 1 base, and 11 bases lay between the germline ends. Germline lookup yields CDR1 MNHEY and CDR2 SMNVEV (reference sequence). The CDR3 sequence is 14 residues long. The CDR3 loop is CASTQGLSYNEQFF. CDR3 DNA: TGTGCCAGCACGCAGGGCCTGTCCTACAATGAGCAGTTCTTC.

The chain recombines TRBV7-9 with TRBJ1-1; a possible D gene is TRBD1 (6 bases). Germline V gene sequence: CDR1 SEHNR, CDR2 FQNEAQ (reference sequence). V lost 7 bases and J 8 bases, leaving 20 bases between the germline ends. This CDR3 is built from 14 residues. CDR3 sequence: CASIHYQGIGEAFF. The DNA of the CDR3 is TGTGCCAGCATCCACTACCAGGGGATAGGGGAAGCTTTCTTT.

The chain couples TRBV19 to TRBJ2-7; unclear D gene. The germline CDR1 and CDR2 sequences are LNHDA and SQIVND (reference sequence). There are 13 residues in the CDR3. V was shortened by 1 base and J by 3 bases, with 7 bases between the two germline ends. The CDR3 region has the DNA TGTGCCAGTAGTATAGCCTCCGGCTACGAGCAGTACTTC. Amino acid sequence: CASSIASGYEQYF.

This clone was picked up one time. The chain uses TRBV6-5 and TRBJ1-1; D gene uncertain. Germline loops: CDR1 MNHEY, CDR2 SVGAGI. Trimming stripped 8 bases from V and 1 base from J, with 17 bases between. This CDR3 contains 15 residues. CDR3 amino acids: CASSPSPGANTEAFF. The CDR3 coding sequence is TGTGCCAGCTCCCCTTCACCGGGTGCGAACACTGAAGCTTTCTTT.

The chain is built from TRBV27 and TRBJ1-6; 7 bases are shared with TRBD1. Germline CDR1 and CDR2: MNHEY and SMNVEV (reference sequence). V gave up 7 bases and J gave up 10 bases; unmatched junction bases: 10. The CDR3 sequence is 14 residues long. The CDR3 here is CASTSTGIGSPLHF. The CDR3 coding sequence is TGTGCCAGCACCTCGACAGGGATTGGGTCACCCCTCCACTTT.

The V and J genes are TRBV7-8 and TRBJ1-1, with TRBD1 as a possible D gene (6 bases). The CDR3 spans 13 residues. Trimming removed 1 base at V and 3 bases at J, with 6 bases between. Germline CDR1 reads SGHVS; CDR2 reads FQNEAQ. Here the CDR3 reads CASSLEGDTEAFF. CDR3 nucleotides: TGTGCCAGCAGCTTAGAGGGGGACACTGAAGCTTTCTTT.

The chain is built from TRBV3-1 (or the pseudogene TRBV3-2) and TRBJ1-4; 9 nucleotides line up with TRBD1. J gave up 5 bases and V 2 bases, and 3 bases lay outside the gene matches. CDR3 size: 15 residues. Germline lookup yields CDR1 LGHDT and CDR2 YNNKEL (reference sequence). The CDR3 region is CASSQQTGGNEKLFF. The CDR3 region has the DNA TGTGCCAGCAGCCAACAGACAGGGGGGAATGAAAAACTGTTTTTT.

The V and J genes are TRBV7-2 and TRBJ2-7; TRBD1 aligns across 7 bases. Losses at the gene ends were 5 bases for V and 2 bases for J; bases not matched to a gene: 3. The V gene's germline CDR1 is SGHTA and CDR2 FQGNSA. This CDR3 has 13 residues. The CDR3 sequence: CASSADRTYEQYF. CDR3 nucleotides: TGTGCCAGCAGCGCGGACAGGACCTACGAGCAGTACTTC.

This clone occurred a few times. The chain uses TRBV3-1 (or the pseudogene TRBV3-2) and TRBJ1-2; 7 nucleotides match TRBD1. Trimming at V came to 1 base and at J to 5 bases, leaving 7 bases not matched to a gene. Germline loops: CDR1 LGHDT, CDR2 YNNKEL (reference sequence). This CDR3 contains 15 residues. The chain's CDR3 is CASSQGPTGPYGYTF. The CDR3, as DNA: TGTGCCAGCAGCCAAGGGCCGACAGGGCCGTATGGCTACACCTTC.

The chain joins TRBV27 to TRBJ1-3; a weak D match, TRBD1 (6 bases). Trimming removed 4 bases from V and 0 bases from J, with 10 bases in between. The CDR3 has 15 residues. Germline V gene data show CDR1 as MNHEY and CDR2 as SMNVEV (reference sequence). For the CDR3, the DNA is TGTGCCAGCAGTTCTGGGGGCCTCTCTGGAAACACCATATATTTT. It translates to CASSSGGLSGNTIYF.

This chain uses TRBV11-2 with TRBJ2-7; unclear D gene. Per the germline V gene, CDR1 is SGHAT and CDR2 is FQNNGV. The V end was cut by 0 bases, the J end by 0 bases, with 6 bases between. This CDR3 is 14 amino acids long. The CDR3, as DNA: TGTGCCAGCAGCTTAGAAACAGCCTCCTACGAGCAGTACTTC. Its protein product is CASSLETASYEQYF.

The chain combines TRBV2 with TRBJ2-7; a possible D gene is TRBD2 (6 bases). With 5 bases removed from V and 3 bases from J, the gap between germline ends came to 11 bases. Per the germline V gene, CDR1 is SNHLY and CDR2 is FYNNEI. The CDR3 totals 13 residues. The CDR3 sequence is CASSRDFNYEQYF. The DNA of the CDR3 is TGTGCCAGCAGTAGGGACTTCAACTACGAGCAGTACTTC.

This clone was counted a single time. This chain uses TRBV24-1 with TRBJ1-2, with a tentative D call TRBD1 (5 bases). Germline V gene sequence: CDR1 KGHDR, CDR2 SFDVKD. The CDR3 has 13 amino acids. V lost 4 bases, J lost 2 bases, and 7 bases lay in between. CDR3 amino acids: CATSEGLNYGYTF. The CDR3 DNA is TGTGCCACCAGTGAGGGACTGAACTATGGCTACACCTTC.

The genes are TRBV7-9 and TRBJ1-4; 10 nucleotides align to TRBD1. CDR1 is SEHNR, CDR2 FQNEAQ, per germline (reference sequence). The junction had 7 bases not matched to a gene; V was cut back by 5 bases and J by 7 bases. The CDR3 runs 15 residues. CDR3 protein: CASSPGTGVGEKLFF. CDR3 in DNA: TGTGCCAGCAGCCCCGGGACAGGGGTGGGTGAAAAACTGTTTTTT.